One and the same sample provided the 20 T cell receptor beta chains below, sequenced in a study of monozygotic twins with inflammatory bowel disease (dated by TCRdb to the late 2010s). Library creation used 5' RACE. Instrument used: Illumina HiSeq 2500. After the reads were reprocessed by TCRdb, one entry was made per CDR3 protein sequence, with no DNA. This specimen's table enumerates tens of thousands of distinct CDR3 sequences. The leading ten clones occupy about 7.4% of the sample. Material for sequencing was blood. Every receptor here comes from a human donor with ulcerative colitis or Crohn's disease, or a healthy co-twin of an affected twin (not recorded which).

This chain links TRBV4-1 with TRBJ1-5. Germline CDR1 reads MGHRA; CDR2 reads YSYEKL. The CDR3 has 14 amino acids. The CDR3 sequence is CASSQDERDQPQHF.

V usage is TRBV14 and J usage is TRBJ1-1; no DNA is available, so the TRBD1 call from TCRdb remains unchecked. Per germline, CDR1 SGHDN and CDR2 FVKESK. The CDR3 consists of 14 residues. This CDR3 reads CASSHQGSNTEAFF.

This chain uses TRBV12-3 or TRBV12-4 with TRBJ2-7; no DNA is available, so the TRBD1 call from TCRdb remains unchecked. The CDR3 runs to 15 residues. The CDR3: CASSLVARGANEQYF.

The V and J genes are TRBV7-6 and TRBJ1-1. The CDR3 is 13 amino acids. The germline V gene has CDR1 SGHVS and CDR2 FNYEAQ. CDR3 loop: CASSYPGRTEAFF.

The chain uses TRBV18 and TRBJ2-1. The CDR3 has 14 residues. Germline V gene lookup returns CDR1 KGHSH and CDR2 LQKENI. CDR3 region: CASSPLARKNEQFF.

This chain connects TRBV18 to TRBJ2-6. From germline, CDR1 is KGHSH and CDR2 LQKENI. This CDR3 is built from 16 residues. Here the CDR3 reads CASSPQTGSGANVLTF.

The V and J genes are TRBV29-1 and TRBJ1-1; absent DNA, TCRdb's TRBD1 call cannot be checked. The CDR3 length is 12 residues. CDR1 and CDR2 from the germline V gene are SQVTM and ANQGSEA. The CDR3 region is CSCQGAVTEAFF.

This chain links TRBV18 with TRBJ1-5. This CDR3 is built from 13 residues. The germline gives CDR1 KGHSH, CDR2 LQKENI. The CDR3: CASSTSSNQPQHF. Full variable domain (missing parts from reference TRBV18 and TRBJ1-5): NAGVMQNPRHLVRRRGQEARLRCSPMKGHSHVYWYRQLPEEGLKFMVYLQKENIIDESGMPKERFSAEFPKEGPSILRIQQVVRGDSAAYFCASSTSSNQPQHFGDGTRLSIL.

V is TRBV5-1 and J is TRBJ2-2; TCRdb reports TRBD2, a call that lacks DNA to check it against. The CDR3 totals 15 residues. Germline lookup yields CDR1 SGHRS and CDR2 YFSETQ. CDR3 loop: CASSSGLDSTGELFF.

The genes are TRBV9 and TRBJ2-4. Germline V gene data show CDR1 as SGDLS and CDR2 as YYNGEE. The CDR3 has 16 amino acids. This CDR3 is CASSETTGLAKNIQYF.

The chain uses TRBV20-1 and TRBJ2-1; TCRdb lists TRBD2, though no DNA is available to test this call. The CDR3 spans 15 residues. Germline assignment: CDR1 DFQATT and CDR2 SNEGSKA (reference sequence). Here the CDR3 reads CSASSTSGGNNEQFF.

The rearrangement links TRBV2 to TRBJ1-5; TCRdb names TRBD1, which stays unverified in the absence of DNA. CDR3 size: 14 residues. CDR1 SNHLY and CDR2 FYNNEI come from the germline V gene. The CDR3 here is CASSIGAGNQPQHF.

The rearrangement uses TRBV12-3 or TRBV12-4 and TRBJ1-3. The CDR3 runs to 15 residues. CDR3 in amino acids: CASSNGEISGNTIYF.

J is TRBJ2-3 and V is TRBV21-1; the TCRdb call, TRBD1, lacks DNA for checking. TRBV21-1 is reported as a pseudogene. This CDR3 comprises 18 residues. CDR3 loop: CASSKVNWGSSGTDTQYF.

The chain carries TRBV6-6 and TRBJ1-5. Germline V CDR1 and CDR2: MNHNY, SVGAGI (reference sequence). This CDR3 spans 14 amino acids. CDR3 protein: CASSQGPGNQPQHF.

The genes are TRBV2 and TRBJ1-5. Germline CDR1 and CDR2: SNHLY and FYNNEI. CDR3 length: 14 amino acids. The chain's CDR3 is CASSGGEGNQPQHF.

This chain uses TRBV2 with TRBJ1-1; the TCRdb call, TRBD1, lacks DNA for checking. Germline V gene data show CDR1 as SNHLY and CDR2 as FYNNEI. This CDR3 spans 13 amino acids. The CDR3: CTSNGQENTEAFF. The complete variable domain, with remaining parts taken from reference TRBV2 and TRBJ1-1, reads EPEVTQTPSHQVTQMGQEVILRCVPISNHLYFYWYRQILGQKVEFLVSFYNNEISEKSEIFDDQFSVERPDGSNFTLKIRSTKLEDSAMYFCTSNGQENTEAFFGQGTRLTVV.

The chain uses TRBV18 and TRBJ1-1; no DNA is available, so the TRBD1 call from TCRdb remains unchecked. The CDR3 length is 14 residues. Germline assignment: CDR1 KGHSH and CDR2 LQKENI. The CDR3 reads CASSPQRGNTEAFF.

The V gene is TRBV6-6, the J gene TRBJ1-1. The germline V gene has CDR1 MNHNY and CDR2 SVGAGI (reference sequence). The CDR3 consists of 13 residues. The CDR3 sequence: CASSSQRHTEAFF.

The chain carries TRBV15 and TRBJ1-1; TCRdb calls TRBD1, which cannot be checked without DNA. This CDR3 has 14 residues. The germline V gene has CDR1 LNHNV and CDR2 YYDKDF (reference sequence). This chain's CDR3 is CATSRDERGAEAFF.